The 23 T cell receptor beta chains reported below all come from one sample, sequenced in a study of blood T cell repertoires in COVID-19 (dated by TCRdb to about 2020). Library preparation used the immunoSEQ multiplex PCR assay. Not all clones reach the TCRdb copy of this immuneACCESS table, which keeps in-frame sequences only. Checked studies attribute under half of the gap to unresolved V genes and leave the rest unexplained. The sample contains 300,000 to 350,000 clones, over 80% of them found a single time. The ten largest clones add up to more than 5% of the sample. The sequencing sample was made of PBMCs or T cells enriched from blood (not recorded which). These receptors were obtained from a young man who had recovered from COVID-19.

This clone was seen just once. The V gene is TRBV10-3, the J gene TRBJ1-2; D ambiguous. V lost 4 bases and J lost 8, with 8 bases in between. The CDR3 runs to 11 residues. Germline V lookup: CDR1 ENHRY, CDR2 SYGVKD. CDR3 DNA: TGTGCCATCAGTGTCGGGTCCGGCTACACCTTC. This sequence encodes CAISVGSGYTF.

This clone showed up just a few times. This rearrangement joins TRBV27 to TRBJ2-7; 7 bases fit TRBD1. This CDR3 contains 15 residues. The V and J ends lost 5 bases and 5 bases, in that order; junction bases with no gene match: 12. From germline, CDR1 is MNHEY and CDR2 SMNVEV (reference sequence). The CDR3 loop reads CASSPSTGIDNEQYF. Here the CDR3 DNA reads TGTGCCAGCAGTCCCTCGACAGGGATTGACAACGAGCAGTACTTC.

The chain uses TRBV2 and TRBJ2-5; D perhaps matches TRBD1 (6 bases). The CDR3 extends over 17 amino acids. V lost 2 bases to trimming and J lost 4 bases, with 20 bases between them. Germline values: CDR1 SNHLY, CDR2 FYNNEI. CDR3 sequence: CASSENPGQFRGETQYF. The DNA for the CDR3 is TGTGCCAGCAGTGAAAATCCCGGACAGTTTAGAGGAGAGACCCAGTACTTC.

The V call is TRBV3-1 (or the pseudogene TRBV3-2), the J call TRBJ1-6; a weak D match, TRBD1 (6 bases). Trimming removed 2 bases at V and 4 bases at J, with 12 bases between. Germline CDR1 reads LGHDT; CDR2 reads YNNKEL (reference sequence). The CDR3 covers 16 residues. The CDR3: CASSQRTETYNSPLHF. For the CDR3, the DNA is TGTGCCAGCAGCCAAAGGACAGAAACTTATAATTCACCCCTCCACTTT.

This clone was counted only a few times. J is TRBJ1-2 and V is TRBV24-1; no clear D. Trimming pared 9 bases from V and 4 bases from J, leaving 11 bases between. Germline lookup yields CDR1 KGHDR and CDR2 SFDVKD. The CDR3 contains 12 residues. The CDR3 DNA follows: TGTGCCACCTTTGCCAGGATCTATGGCTACACCTTC. It codes for CATFARIYGYTF.

The V and J genes are TRBV10-2 and TRBJ2-4, with 11 bases that match TRBD2. CDR1 and CDR2 from the germline V gene are WSHSY and SAAADI. This CDR3 region has 17 residues. The ends lost 6 bases at V and 7 bases at J; junction bases unmatched: 14. CDR3 residues: CASRPPLAGGGRNIQYF. In DNA form, the CDR3 reads TGCGCCAGCAGACCTCCTCTAGCGGGGGGCGGGAGGAACATTCAGTACTTC.

The chain couples TRBV11-2 to TRBJ1-6, with 7 bases matching TRBD1. This CDR3 has 17 residues. The junction had 7 bases not matched to a gene; V was cut back by 0 bases and J by 5 bases. Germline V gene lookup returns CDR1 SGHAT and CDR2 FQNNGV. The CDR3 region is CASSLDVPRGDNSPLHF. The CDR3 region has the DNA TGTGCCAGCAGCTTAGATGTCCCCAGGGGGGATAATTCACCCCTCCACTTT.

The rearrangement uses TRBV19 and TRBJ1-1, with 11 nucleotides matching TRBD1. The CDR3 has 18 residues. Germline assignment: CDR1 LNHDA and CDR2 SQIVND (reference sequence). V shed 5 bases and J 1 base; nucleotides not matched to a gene: 12. In DNA form, the CDR3 reads TGTGCCAGTAGTCCTTTTCCAGGACAGGGGGCGCAGAACACTGAAGCTTTCTTT. Amino acids: CASSPFPGQGAQNTEAFF.

The rearrangement uses TRBV7-9 and TRBJ2-4, with D perhaps TRBD2 (5 bases). V was cut by 4 bases and J by 5 bases, with 6 bases left in between. The germline gives CDR1 SEHNR, CDR2 FQNEAQ (reference sequence). This CDR3 region has 12 residues. For the CDR3, the DNA is TGTGCCAGCAGCTGGGGAGAAAACATTCAGTACTTC. Its protein product is CASSWGENIQYF.

This clone showed up just once. The chain recombines TRBV25-1 with TRBJ1-2; D not certain. The germline V and J ends were trimmed by 10 bases and 4 bases, with 16 bases remaining between them. CDR3 length equals 13 residues. Per the germline V gene, CDR1 is MGHDK and CDR2 is SYGVNS. The CDR3 spells CATQAGAAYGYTF. CDR3 sequence (DNA): TGTGCCACCCAGGCGGGAGCCGCCTATGGCTACACCTTC.

The CDR3 DNA follows: TGCGCCAGACCCCCAAACAGGACAACTAATGAAAAACTGTTTTTT. It yields the protein CARPPNRTTNEKLFF. The genes are TRBV10-1 and TRBJ1-4; D might be TRBD1 (5 bases). This CDR3 has 15 amino acids. Germline CDR1 reads WNHNN; CDR2 reads SYGVQD (reference sequence). V shed 9 bases and J shed 0 bases, with 14 bases lying between them.

This chain links TRBV30 with TRBJ1-5; D is unclear. The CDR3 spans 14 residues. Germline V gives CDR1 GTSNPN, CDR2 SVGIG (reference sequence). Trimming left V 1 base short and J 4 bases short, with 11 bases between. CDR3: CAWSGAGTNQPQHF. CDR3 nucleotide sequence: TGTGCCTGGAGTGGTGCAGGTACTAATCAGCCCCAGCATTTT.

This CDR3 is CAISAGQGNQPQHF. The CDR3 nucleotides are TGTGCCATCAGTGCGGGACAGGGCAATCAGCCCCAGCATTTT. The chain couples TRBV10-3 to TRBJ1-5, with 8 bases identical to TRBD1. CDR1 is ENHRY and CDR2 is SYGVKD in the germline V gene. The CDR3 loop spans 14 amino acids. V was pared by 4 bases and J by 2 bases, with 1 base of the junction left unmatched.

In its sample, this clone was seen a few times. Different DNA sequences within this sample yield the same CDR3. This chain uses TRBV19 with TRBJ2-7; weak D call: TRBD1 (6 bases). Per germline, CDR1 LNHDA and CDR2 SQIVND (reference sequence). The germline V and J ends were trimmed by 1 base and 4 bases, with 8 bases remaining between them. The CDR3 has 13 amino acids. DNA of the CDR3: TGTGCCAGTAGTATAGGAGGGGGATACGAGCAGTACTTC. This codes for CASSIGGGYEQYF.

This clone was recorded a few times. CDR3 sequence reads: CASSPEGWYQETQYF. The CDR3 DNA reads as TGTGCCAGCAGCCCCGAGGGCTGGTATCAAGAGACCCAGTACTTC. The chain recombines TRBV7-9 with TRBJ2-5, with a possible D match to TRBD2 (5 bases). Trimming pared 5 bases from V and 2 bases from J, leaving 15 bases between. This CDR3 region has 15 residues. In germline, CDR1 is SEHNR, CDR2 FQNEAQ (reference sequence).

V gene TRBV12-3 or TRBV12-4 combines with J gene TRBJ2-5; possible D gene TRBD1, 6 bases. The CDR3 loop spans 12 amino acids. Trimming left V 5 bases short and J 5 bases short, with 9 bases between. CDR3 protein: CASSPQGETQYF. CDR3 DNA: TGTGCCAGCAGTCCTCAGGGGGAGACCCAGTACTTC.

The chain uses TRBV2 and TRBJ2-7; 10 positions match TRBD2. V trimming: 4 bases; J trimming: 3 bases; junction bases outside the gene matches: 9. The CDR3 has 16 amino acids. Germline V CDR1 and CDR2: SNHLY, FYNNEI. The CDR3 is CASSVGRSGGGYEQYF. The CDR3 DNA is TGTGCCAGCAGTGTCGGGAGAAGCGGGGGGGGCTACGAGCAGTACTTC.

The V and J genes are TRBV6-6 and TRBJ1-2, with 7 positions matching TRBD1. The CDR3 covers 13 residues. V was clipped by 5 bases and J by 8 bases; unmatched bases: 8. CDR1 MNHNY and CDR2 SVGAGI come from the germline V gene (reference sequence). CDR3 sequence reads: CASSPTGEGGYTF. The DNA for the CDR3 is TGTGCCAGCAGTCCCACAGGGGAAGGCGGCTACACCTTC.

V is TRBV7-9 and J is TRBJ2-7; tentatively, D is TRBD1 (5 bases). The V and J ends lost 4 bases and 7 bases respectively, with 17 bases between them. This CDR3 comprises 14 residues. Looked up from germline, CDR1 is SEHNR and CDR2 is FQNEAQ (reference sequence). The CDR3 reads CASSSPWPGQEQYF. As DNA, the CDR3 is TGTGCCAGCAGCTCCCCGTGGCCAGGGCAAGAGCAGTACTTC.

The V gene is TRBV19, the J gene TRBJ1-5; 9 nucleotides align to TRBD1. V lost 1 base, J lost 4 bases, and 14 bases stayed unmatched. The CDR3 extends over 19 amino acids. The germline V gene encodes CDR1 LNHDA and CDR2 SQIVND (reference sequence). CDR3 in DNA: TGTGCCAGTAGTATAGGGGACAGGGAGGCTCAATCCGTAAATCAGCCCCAGCATTTT. This encodes CASSIGDREAQSVNQPQHF.

The rearrangement links TRBV19 to TRBJ2-3, with no clear D. There are 16 residues in the CDR3. Germline-derived CDR1 and CDR2 are LNHDA and SQIVND (reference sequence). Trimming shortened V by 4 bases and J by 0 bases, and 14 bases separated the two germline ends. DNA of the CDR3: TGTGCCAGTAGTACGACAAATCCCTCTAGCACAGATACGCAGTATTTT. It specifies CASSTTNPSSTDTQYF.

This rearrangement joins TRBV28 to TRBJ1-2; D may be TRBD1 (5 bases). V was shortened by 2 bases and J by 1 base, with 8 bases between the two germline ends. Germline CDR1 and CDR2: MDHEN and SYDVKM. There are 14 residues in the CDR3. The CDR3 DNA sequence: TGTGCCAGCAGTTTAGGGGCAGGTAACTATGGCTACACCTTC. It is translated as CASSLGAGNYGYTF.

The chain uses TRBV6-1 and TRBJ2-1; no firm D call. CDR3 length: 13 residues. Germline CDR1 MNHNS, CDR2 SASEGT. V was pared by 1 base and J by 4 bases, with 5 bases between. In nucleotides, the CDR3 is TGTGCCAGCAGTGAAGGCGGTTACAATGAGCAGTTCTTC. Translation gives CASSEGGYNEQFF.